This T cell receptor (beta chain) is from a study of beta chain features in type 1 diabetes. About the study: Age, gender, cell numbers and subset yield matched between patients and controls. Points from the study as a whole: Naive, central memory and Treg TCRB repertoires seemed to resemble each other more closely in patients than they did in healthy donors. Type 1 diabetes patients showed a moderate but significant shortening of TCRB CDR3s in all four CD4+ subsets.

Heparinised blood was drawn once per donor, averaging around 120 mL. Sequenced material consisted of expressed TCRB transcripts (all of the isolated RNA was reverse transcribed). The data were produced by immunoSEQ multiplex PCR, yet TCRdb's version contains in-frame clones alone and is incomplete. The table has hundreds of thousands of clones, over 13% seen once; the top ten hold 0.035% to 0.04%. The CDR3 is 14 residues long. Germline V gene sequence: CDR1 SEHNR, CDR2 FQNEAQ (reference sequence). V was pared by 3 bases and J by 5 bases, with 13 bases between. Details on this clone: Its antigen is not identified.

Sequenced input: naive CD4+ T cells from blood. The V gene is TRBV7-9, the J gene TRBJ1-1; no clear D. The receptor comes from a man aged 18 to 35 with type 1 diabetes. The CDR3 is CASSLTGSRTEAFF. In DNA form, the CDR3 reads TGTGCCAGCAGCTTGACTGGGAGCCGGACTGAAGCTTTCTTT.